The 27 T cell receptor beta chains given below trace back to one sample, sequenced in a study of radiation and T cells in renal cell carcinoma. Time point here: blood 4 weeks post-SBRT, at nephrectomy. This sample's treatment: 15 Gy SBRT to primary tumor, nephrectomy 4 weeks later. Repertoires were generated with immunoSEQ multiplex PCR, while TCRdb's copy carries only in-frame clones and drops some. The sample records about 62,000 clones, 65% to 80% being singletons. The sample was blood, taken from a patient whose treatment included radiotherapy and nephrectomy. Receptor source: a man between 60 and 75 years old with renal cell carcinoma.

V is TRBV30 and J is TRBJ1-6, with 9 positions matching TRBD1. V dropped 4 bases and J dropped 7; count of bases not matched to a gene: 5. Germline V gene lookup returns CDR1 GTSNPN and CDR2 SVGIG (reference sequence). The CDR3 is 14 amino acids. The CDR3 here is CAWTRGTGNSPLHF. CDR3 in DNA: TGTGCCTGGACCCGTGGGACAGGGAATTCACCCCTCCACTTT.

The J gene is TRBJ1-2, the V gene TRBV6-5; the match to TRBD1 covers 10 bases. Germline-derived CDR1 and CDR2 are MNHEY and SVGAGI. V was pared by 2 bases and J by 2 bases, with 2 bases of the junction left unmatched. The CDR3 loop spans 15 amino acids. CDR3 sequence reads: CASSYRTGGNYGYTF. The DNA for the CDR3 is TGTGCCAGCAGTTACCGGACAGGGGGAAACTATGGCTACACCTTC.

CDR3 coding DNA: TGTGCCAGCAGCTTACTTCTATCTAATGAAAAACTGTTTTTT. Its protein is CASSLLLSNEKLFF. The rearrangement uses TRBV7-9 and TRBJ1-4; D unresolved. CDR1 is SEHNR, CDR2 FQNEAQ, per germline (reference sequence). The CDR3 extends over 14 amino acids. Deletions cut 2 bases from V and 3 bases from J, with 7 bases between.

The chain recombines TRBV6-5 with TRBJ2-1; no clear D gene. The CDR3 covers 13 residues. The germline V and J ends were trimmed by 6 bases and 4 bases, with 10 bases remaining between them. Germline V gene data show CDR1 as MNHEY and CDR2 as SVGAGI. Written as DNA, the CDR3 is TGTGCCAGCAGCCTCAACCTATACAATGAGCAGTTCTTC. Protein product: CASSLNLYNEQFF.

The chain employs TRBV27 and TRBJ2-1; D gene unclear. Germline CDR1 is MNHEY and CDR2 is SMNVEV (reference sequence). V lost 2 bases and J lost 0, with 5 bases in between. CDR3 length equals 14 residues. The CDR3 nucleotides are TGTGCCAGCAGTTTAGGCTACTCCTACAATGAGCAGTTCTTC. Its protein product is CASSLGYSYNEQFF.

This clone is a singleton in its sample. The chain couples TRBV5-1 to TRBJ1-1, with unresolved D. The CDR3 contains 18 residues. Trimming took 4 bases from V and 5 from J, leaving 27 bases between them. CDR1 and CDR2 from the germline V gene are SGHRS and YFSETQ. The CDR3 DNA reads TGCGCCAGCAGCGCCCCGACGAAGCCGACCCCCGGAGGGACTGAAGCTTTCTTT. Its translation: CASSAPTKPTPGGTEAFF.

As DNA, the CDR3 is TGTGCCAGCAGTAGGGGCGGCGCCTGGTTGAACACTGAAGCTTTCTTT. Residues: CASSRGGAWLNTEAFF. The chain links TRBV7-6 to TRBJ1-1; D possibly corresponds to TRBD1 (5 bases). The CDR3 is 16 residues long. Deletions cut 6 bases from V and 0 bases from J, with 17 bases between. In germline, CDR1 is SGHVS, CDR2 FNYEAQ. The entire variable domain, with the rest obtained from reference TRBV7-6 and TRBJ1-1, is as follows: GAGVSQSPRYKVTKRGQDVALRCDPISGHVSLYWYRQALGQGPEFLTYFNYEAQQDKSGLPNDRFSAERPEGSISTLTIQRTEQRDSAMYRCASSRGGAWLNTEAFFGQGTRLTVV.

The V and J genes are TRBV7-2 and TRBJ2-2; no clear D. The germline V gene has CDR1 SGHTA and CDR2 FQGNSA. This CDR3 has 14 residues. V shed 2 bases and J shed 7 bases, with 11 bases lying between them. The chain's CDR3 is CASSLSLPHGELFF. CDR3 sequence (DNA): TGTGCCAGCAGCTTATCTTTACCCCACGGGGAGCTGTTTTTT.

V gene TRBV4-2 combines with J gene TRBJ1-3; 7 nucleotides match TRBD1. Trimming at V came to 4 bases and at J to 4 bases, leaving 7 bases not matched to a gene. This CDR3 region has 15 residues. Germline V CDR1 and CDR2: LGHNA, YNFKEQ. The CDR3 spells CASSREDRQGNTIYF. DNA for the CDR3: TGTGCCAGCAGCCGAGAGGACAGGCAAGGAAACACCATATATTTT.

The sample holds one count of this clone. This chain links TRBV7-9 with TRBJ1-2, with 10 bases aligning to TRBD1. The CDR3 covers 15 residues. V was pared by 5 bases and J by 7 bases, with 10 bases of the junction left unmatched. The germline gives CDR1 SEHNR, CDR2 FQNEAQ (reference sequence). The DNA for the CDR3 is TGTGCCAGCAGCCCGCAGGGACAGGGGATTTCTGGCTACACCTTC. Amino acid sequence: CASSPQGQGISGYTF.

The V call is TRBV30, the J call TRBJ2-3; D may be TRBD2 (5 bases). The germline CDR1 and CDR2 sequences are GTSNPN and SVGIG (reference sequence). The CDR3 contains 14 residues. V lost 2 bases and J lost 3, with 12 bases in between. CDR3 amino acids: CAWSRQSGTDTQYF. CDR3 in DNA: TGTGCCTGGAGTCGCCAGTCGGGAACAGATACGCAGTATTTT.

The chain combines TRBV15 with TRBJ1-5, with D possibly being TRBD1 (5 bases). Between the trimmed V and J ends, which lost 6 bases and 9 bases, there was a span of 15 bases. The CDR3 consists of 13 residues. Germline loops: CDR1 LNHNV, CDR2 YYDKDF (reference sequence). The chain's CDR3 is CATSEGRQLPQHF. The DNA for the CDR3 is TGTGCCACCAGTGAGGGGAGGCAATTGCCCCAGCATTTT.

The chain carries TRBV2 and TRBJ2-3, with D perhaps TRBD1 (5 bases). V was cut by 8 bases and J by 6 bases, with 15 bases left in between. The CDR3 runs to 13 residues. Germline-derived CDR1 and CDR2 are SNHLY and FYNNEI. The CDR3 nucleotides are TGTGCCAGCTGGACACTCCTTGTGGATACGCAGTATTTT. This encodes CASWTLLVDTQYF.

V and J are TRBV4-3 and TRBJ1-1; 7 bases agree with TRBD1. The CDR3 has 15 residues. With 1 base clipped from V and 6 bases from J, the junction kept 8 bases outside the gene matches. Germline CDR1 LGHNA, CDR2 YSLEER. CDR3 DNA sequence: TGCGCCAGCAGCCAAGGGCAGCAGGGGGAGGCTGAAGCTTTCTTT. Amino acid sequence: CASSQGQQGEAEAFF.

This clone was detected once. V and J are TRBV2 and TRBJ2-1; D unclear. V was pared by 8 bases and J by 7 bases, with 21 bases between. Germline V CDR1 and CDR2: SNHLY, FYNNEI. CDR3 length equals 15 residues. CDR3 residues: CASYSPGWGENEQFF. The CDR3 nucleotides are TGTGCCAGCTACTCACCGGGCTGGGGTGAGAATGAGCAGTTCTTC.

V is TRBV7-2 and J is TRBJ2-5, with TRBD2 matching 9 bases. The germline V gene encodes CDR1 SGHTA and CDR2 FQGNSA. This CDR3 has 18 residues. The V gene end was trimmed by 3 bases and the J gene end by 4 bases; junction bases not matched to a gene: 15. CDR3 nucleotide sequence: TGTGCCAGCAGCTTCCTTGGGACTAGCTTCGCGGGGCGAGAGACCCAGTACTTC. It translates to CASSFLGTSFAGRETQYF.

CDR3 sequence (DNA): TGTGCCACCAGCAGGACTAGCGGGCAGTCGGGGGATGAGCAGTTCTTC. Protein: CATSRTSGQSGDEQFF. V gene TRBV15 combines with J gene TRBJ2-1; the match to TRBD2 covers 10 bases. Losses at the gene ends were 3 bases for V and 8 bases for J; bases not matched to a gene: 10. Looked up from germline, CDR1 is LNHNV and CDR2 is YYDKDF (reference sequence). The CDR3 extends over 16 amino acids.

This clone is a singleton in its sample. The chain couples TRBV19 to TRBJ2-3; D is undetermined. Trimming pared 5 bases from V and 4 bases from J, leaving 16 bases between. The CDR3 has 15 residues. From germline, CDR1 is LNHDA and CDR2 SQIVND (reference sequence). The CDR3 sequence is CASSPRSLGADTQYF. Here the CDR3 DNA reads TGTGCCAGTAGTCCCCGAAGCCTAGGCGCAGATACGCAGTATTTT.

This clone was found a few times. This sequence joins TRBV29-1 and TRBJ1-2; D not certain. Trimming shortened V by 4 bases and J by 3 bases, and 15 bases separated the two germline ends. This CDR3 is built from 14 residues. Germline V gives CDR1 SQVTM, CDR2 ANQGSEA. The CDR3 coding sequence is TGCAGCGTTGTAAGTCCCATCCTAGACTATGGCTACACCTTC. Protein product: CSVVSPILDYGYTF.

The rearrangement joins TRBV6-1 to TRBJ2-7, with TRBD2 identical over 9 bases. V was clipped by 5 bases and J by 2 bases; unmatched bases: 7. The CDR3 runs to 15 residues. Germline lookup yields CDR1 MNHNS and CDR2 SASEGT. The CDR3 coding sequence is TGTGCCAGCAGTTTAAACCTAGCGGGGCCCTACGAGCAGTACTTC. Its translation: CASSLNLAGPYEQYF.

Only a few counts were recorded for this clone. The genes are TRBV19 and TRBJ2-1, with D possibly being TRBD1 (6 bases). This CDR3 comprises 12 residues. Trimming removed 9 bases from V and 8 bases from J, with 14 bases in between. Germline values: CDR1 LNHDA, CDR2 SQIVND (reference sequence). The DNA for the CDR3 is TGTGCCAGCGATACAGGGTATCATGAGCAGTTCTTC. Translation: CASDTGYHEQFF.

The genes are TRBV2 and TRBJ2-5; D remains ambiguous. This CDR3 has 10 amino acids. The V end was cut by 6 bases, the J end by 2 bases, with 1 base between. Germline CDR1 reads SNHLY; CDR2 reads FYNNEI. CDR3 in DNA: TGTGCCAGCAGGCAAGAGACCCAGTACTTC. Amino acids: CASRQETQYF.

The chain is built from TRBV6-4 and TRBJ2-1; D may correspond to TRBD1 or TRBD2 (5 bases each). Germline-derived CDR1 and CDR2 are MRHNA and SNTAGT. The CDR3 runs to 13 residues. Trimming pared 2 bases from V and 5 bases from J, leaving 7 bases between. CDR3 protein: CASSDGDHNEQFF. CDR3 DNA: TGTGCCAGCAGTGACGGGGACCACAATGAGCAGTTCTTC.

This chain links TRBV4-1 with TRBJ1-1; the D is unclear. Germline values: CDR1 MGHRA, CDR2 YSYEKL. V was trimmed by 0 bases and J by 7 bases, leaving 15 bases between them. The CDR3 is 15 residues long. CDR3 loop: CASSQDILGRIEAFF. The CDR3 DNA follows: TGCGCCAGCAGCCAAGATATTTTAGGCCGGATTGAAGCTTTCTTT.

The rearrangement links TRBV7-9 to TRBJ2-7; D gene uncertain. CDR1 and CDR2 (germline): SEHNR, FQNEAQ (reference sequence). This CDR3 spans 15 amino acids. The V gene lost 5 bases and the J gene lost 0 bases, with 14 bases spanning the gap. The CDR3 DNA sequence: TGTGCCAGCAGCCCGACCGGGCCGAGCTCCTACGAGCAGTACTTC. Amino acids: CASSPTGPSSYEQYF.

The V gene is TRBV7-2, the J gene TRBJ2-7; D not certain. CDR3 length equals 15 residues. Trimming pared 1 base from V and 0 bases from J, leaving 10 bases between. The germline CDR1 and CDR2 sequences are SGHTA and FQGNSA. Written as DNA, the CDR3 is TGTGCCAGCAGCTTAGGCTGGGCAGGCTCCTACGAGCAGTACGTC. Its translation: CASSLGWAGSYEQYV.

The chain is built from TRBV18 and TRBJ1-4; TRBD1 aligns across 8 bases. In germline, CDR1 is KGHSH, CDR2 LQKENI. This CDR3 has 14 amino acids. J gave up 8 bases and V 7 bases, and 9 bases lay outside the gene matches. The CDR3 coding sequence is TGTGCCAGCTGCAAGGACAGGGATAACGAAAAACTGTTTTTT. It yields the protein CASCKDRDNEKLFF.